The clone carrying this T cell receptor (beta chain) has only a few counts. Any gene name here is a mouse gene name. The CDR3 end lies 4 residues beyond the end of the read and is filled in from the germline J gene. Sorting relied on CD4, CD8alpha, NKG2D, NKG2ACE and other markers applied to pooled cutaneous lymph node cells. The data belong to a study of CD8+ T cells in alopecia areata. The CDR3 spans 14 residues. CDR1 is LGHNA, CDR2 YNLKQL, per germline (reference sequence). Extracted RNA was reverse transcribed into cDNA, the sequencing template. TCRdb's table, derived via immunoSEQ multiplex PCR, lists solely in-frame clones and lacks some. The data show about 300,000 clones, none appearing only once, with more than 0.95% held by the ten largest.

The sample taken for sequencing was CD4+ T cells sorted from a lymph node. This receptor was identified in a C3H/HeJ mouse with alopecia areata. The strain is characterized by the MHC haplotype H2-k. This chain uses TRBV5 with TRBJ2-5; D gene uncertain. The CDR3 sequence: CASSQGEEGDTQYF. The CDR3 bases that were read are TGTGCCAGCAGCCAAGGGGAGGAGGGAGAC.